This T cell receptor (beta chain) was retrieved from a study of molecular identifiers for immune sequencing clone quantification. Overall study context: Replicate RNA from around 20,000 or 100,000 naive CD8 T cells formed five aliquots; four were sequenced. The study's findings and limits: Clones above 20 RNA copies contained over 98% of effector molecules but under 1% of naive ones.

Naive CD8 sequencing libraries were generated from approximately 20,000 to 1,000,000 sorted cells, with 10%, 30% or 50% RNA as input. TCRdb passed the PCR reads through MiXCR, listing each CDR3 protein once. The data contain nearly 650,000 distinct CDR3 sequences, about 25% of them seen just once; the ten biggest clones take up about 0.78%. CDR1 and CDR2 (germline): LNHDA, SQIVND (reference sequence). This CDR3 spans 12 amino acids. The V end was cut by 3 bases, the J end by 6 bases, with 6 bases between. This clonotype has a count of ten or more. No antigen is known for it. V and J are TRBV19 and TRBJ1-5; no reliable D call. The sequencing input was naive CD8+ T cells from blood, with Jurkat cell RNA spiked in. Subset of the sample: FACS-sorted CD8+CD4-CCR7+CD45RA+ naive T cells. The source is a human donor in good health. Some libraries in this study had Jurkat cell RNA spiked in. The CDR3 loop reads CASSMAGQPQHF. The CDR3 DNA sequence: TGTGCCAGTAGTATGGCGGGTCAGCCCCAGCATTTT.